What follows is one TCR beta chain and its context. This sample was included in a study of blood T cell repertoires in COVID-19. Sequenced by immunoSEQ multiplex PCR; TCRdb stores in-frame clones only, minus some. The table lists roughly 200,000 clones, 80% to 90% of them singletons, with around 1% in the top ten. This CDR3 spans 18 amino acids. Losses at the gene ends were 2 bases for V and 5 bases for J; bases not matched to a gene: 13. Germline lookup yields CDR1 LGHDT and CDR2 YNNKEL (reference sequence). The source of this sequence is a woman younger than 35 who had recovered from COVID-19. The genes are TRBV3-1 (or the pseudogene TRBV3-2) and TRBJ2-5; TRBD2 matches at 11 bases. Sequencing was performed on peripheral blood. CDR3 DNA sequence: TGTGCCAGCAGCCAACGAGGCTTTACTAGCGGGGGCAGGGAGACCCAGTACTTC. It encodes CASSQRGFTSGGRETQYF.